This T cell receptor (beta chain) was identified in a study of cytomegalovirus exposure and HLA in healthy donors. Study-wide points: A prior analysis recorded that most TCR beta V segments were productive about 87% or about 30% of the time. Among the sequence variants, a highly shared cluster was likely an artifact of sequencing. Later genetic work tied a missense DCLRE1C variant to beta-chain V and J trimming.

PCR employed 60 Vbeta and 13 Jbeta primers. Assay: immunoSEQ multiplex PCR; the TCRdb copy retains only in-frame clones and omits some. The table lists 95,000 to 150,000 clones, 77% of them singletons. Nobody recorded the CMV serostatus of this donor. This CDR3 has 13 residues. Trimming pared 6 bases from V and 6 bases from J, leaving 12 bases between. Germline lookup yields CDR1 MDHEN and CDR2 SYDVKM. With respect to this clone: What it recognizes is unknown.

The sequenced sample consisted of PBMCs. This chain joins TRBV28 and TRBJ2-4; a weak D match, TRBD1 (6 bases). This clonotype was obtained from a human donor in good health. The CDR3 here is CASRPIGGNIQYF. The CDR3 bases are TGTGCCAGCAGGCCTATAGGGGGAAACATTCAGTACTTC.